This T cell receptor (beta chain) derives from a study of beta chain features in type 1 diabetes. Study-level points and caveats: In the patient group, naive, central memory and Treg TCRB repertoires seemed more alike than in the healthy donor group. People with Type 1 diabetes carried modestly yet significantly shorter TCRB CDR3s in all four CD4+ subsets.

What was sequenced were expressed TCRB transcripts, since all of the isolated RNA had been reverse transcribed. The protocol was immunoSEQ multiplex PCR, while the TCRdb copy is restricted to in-frame clones and leaves out a portion. The repertoire includes a few hundred thousand clones, 20% of them detected once, and less than 0.035% sits in the top ten. The V end was cut by 11 bases, the J end by 3 bases, with 15 bases between. Germline V gene data show CDR1 as ENHRY and CDR2 as SYGVKD. The CDR3 consists of 13 residues. Concerning this clone itself: As yet, its antigen is unknown.

Source material: naive CD4+ T cells from blood. This chain joins TRBV10-3 and TRBJ2-3, with TRBD1 as a possible D gene (5 bases). The receptor's source is a middle-aged woman with type 1 diabetes. CDR3 DNA sequence: TGTGCCTCCACAGGCAGGGTGACAGATACGCAGTATTTT. It encodes CASTGRVTDTQYF.